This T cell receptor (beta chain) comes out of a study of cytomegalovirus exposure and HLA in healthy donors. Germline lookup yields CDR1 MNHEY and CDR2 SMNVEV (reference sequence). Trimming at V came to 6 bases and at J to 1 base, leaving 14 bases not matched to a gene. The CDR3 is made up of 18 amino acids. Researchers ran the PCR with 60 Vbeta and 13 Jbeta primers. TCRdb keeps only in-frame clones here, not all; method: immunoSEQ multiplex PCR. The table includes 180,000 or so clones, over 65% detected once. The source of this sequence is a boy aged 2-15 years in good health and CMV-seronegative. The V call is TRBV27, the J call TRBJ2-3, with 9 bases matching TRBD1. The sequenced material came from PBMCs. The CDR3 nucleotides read TGTGCCAGCAGCCCGATAATAGGGACAGGGAGAGGCACAGATACGCAGTATTTT. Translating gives CASSPIIGTGRGTDTQYF.